This entry lists 10 T cell receptor beta chains sequenced from one sample in a study of blood T cell repertoires in COVID-19. Data came from immunoSEQ multiplex PCR; TCRdb stores just in-frame clones and leaves some out. This sample has about 190,000 clones; under 80% occur once, and the top ten carry around 12%. The sample was peripheral blood. The origin of the receptors is a woman aged 50 to 60 with acute or convalescent COVID-19.

The chain is built from TRBV4-3 and TRBJ2-1; TRBD2 agrees at 7 bases. Germline V gene sequence: CDR1 LGHNA, CDR2 YSLEER. This CDR3 is built from 16 residues. Trimming took 4 bases from V and 7 from J; bases not matched to a gene: 13. CDR3 sequence reads: CASSRSPGLEGNEQFF. CDR3 DNA sequence: TGCGCCAGCAGCCGGTCCCCCGGACTAGAGGGGAATGAGCAGTTCTTC.

The genes are TRBV12-5 and TRBJ2-7; a possible D gene is TRBD2 (6 bases). Germline V gene lookup returns CDR1 LGHNT and CDR2 FRNRAP. There are 13 residues in the CDR3. CDR3 sequence (DNA): TGTGCCACGAACCGGGACTCGACCTACGAGCAGTACTTC. Protein product: CATNRDSTYEQYF.

The chain is built from TRBV2 and TRBJ2-2; possibly TRBD2 for D (6 bases). CDR3 size: 15 residues. V was pared by 4 bases and J by 5 bases, with 14 bases between. Germline V gives CDR1 SNHLY, CDR2 FYNNEI. CDR3 amino acids: CASSGPGLGTGELFF. As DNA, the CDR3 is TGTGCCAGCAGTGGGCCGGGACTTGGAACCGGGGAGCTGTTTTTT.

V is TRBV29-1 and J is TRBJ1-1; weak D call: TRBD1 (6 bases). The CDR3 contains 12 residues. CDR1 is SQVTM, CDR2 ANQGSEA, per germline. V lost 2 bases to trimming and J lost 11 bases, with 15 bases between them. The DNA for the CDR3 is TGCAGCGTTGAAAGGGGGGGATTGACCGCTTTCTTT. Its protein product is CSVERGGLTAFF.

V gene TRBV20-1 combines with J gene TRBJ2-7; possible D gene TRBD1, 5 bases. In germline, CDR1 is DFQATT, CDR2 SNEGSKA (reference sequence). The length of the CDR3 is 11 residues. V lost 6 bases, J lost 9 bases, and 15 bases lay in between. The CDR3 nucleotides read TGCAGTGCACAGGACGCCCTAGGGCAGTACTTC. Encoded protein: CSAQDALGQYF.

This clone was detected many times. The chain uses TRBV7-9 and TRBJ2-3; TRBD1 might be the D (5 bases). The CDR3 has 14 amino acids. CDR1 is SEHNR, CDR2 FQNEAQ, per germline (reference sequence). Deletions cut 3 bases from V and 4 bases from J, with 11 bases between. This CDR3 is CASSFSGPADTQYF. CDR3 bases: TGTGCCAGCAGCTTTTCAGGGCCCGCAGATACGCAGTATTTT.

The V call is TRBV9, the J call TRBJ2-7, with a possible D match to TRBD2 (6 bases). The V and J ends lost 4 bases and 0 bases respectively, with 17 bases between them. The CDR3 covers 16 residues. Per germline, CDR1 SGDLS and CDR2 YYNGEE. The chain's CDR3 is CASSIQRAAPSYEQYF. The CDR3 DNA sequence: TGTGCCAGCAGCATTCAGCGGGCCGCACCCTCCTACGAGCAGTACTTC.

The genes are TRBV5-1 and TRBJ2-6, with D perhaps TRBD1 (5 bases). V was cut by 4 bases and J by 0 bases, with 8 bases left in between. CDR3 length: 15 amino acids. Germline V gives CDR1 SGHRS, CDR2 YFSETQ. The CDR3 spells CASSTDSSGANVLTF. DNA of the CDR3: TGCGCCAGCAGCACCGACAGCTCTGGGGCCAACGTCCTGACTTTC.

J is TRBJ1-3 and V is TRBV16, with 7 bases aligning to TRBD1. The junction had 7 bases not matched to a gene; V was cut back by 0 bases and J by 5 bases. Per germline, CDR1 KGHSY and CDR2 FQNENV. The CDR3 is 16 residues long. The CDR3 reads CASSQSTGANRNTIYF. CDR3 nucleotides: TGTGCCAGCAGCCAATCAACAGGGGCAAATAGAAACACCATATATTTT.

This rearrangement joins TRBV6-5 to TRBJ1-5; D call uncertain. The V end lost 10 bases, the J end lost 5 bases, and 9 bases lay between the germline ends. The CDR3 sequence is 11 residues long. From germline, CDR1 is MNHEY and CDR2 SVGAGI. CDR3 sequence: CATGRDQPQHF. CDR3 DNA: TGTGCCACCGGTCGGGATCAGCCCCAGCATTTT.